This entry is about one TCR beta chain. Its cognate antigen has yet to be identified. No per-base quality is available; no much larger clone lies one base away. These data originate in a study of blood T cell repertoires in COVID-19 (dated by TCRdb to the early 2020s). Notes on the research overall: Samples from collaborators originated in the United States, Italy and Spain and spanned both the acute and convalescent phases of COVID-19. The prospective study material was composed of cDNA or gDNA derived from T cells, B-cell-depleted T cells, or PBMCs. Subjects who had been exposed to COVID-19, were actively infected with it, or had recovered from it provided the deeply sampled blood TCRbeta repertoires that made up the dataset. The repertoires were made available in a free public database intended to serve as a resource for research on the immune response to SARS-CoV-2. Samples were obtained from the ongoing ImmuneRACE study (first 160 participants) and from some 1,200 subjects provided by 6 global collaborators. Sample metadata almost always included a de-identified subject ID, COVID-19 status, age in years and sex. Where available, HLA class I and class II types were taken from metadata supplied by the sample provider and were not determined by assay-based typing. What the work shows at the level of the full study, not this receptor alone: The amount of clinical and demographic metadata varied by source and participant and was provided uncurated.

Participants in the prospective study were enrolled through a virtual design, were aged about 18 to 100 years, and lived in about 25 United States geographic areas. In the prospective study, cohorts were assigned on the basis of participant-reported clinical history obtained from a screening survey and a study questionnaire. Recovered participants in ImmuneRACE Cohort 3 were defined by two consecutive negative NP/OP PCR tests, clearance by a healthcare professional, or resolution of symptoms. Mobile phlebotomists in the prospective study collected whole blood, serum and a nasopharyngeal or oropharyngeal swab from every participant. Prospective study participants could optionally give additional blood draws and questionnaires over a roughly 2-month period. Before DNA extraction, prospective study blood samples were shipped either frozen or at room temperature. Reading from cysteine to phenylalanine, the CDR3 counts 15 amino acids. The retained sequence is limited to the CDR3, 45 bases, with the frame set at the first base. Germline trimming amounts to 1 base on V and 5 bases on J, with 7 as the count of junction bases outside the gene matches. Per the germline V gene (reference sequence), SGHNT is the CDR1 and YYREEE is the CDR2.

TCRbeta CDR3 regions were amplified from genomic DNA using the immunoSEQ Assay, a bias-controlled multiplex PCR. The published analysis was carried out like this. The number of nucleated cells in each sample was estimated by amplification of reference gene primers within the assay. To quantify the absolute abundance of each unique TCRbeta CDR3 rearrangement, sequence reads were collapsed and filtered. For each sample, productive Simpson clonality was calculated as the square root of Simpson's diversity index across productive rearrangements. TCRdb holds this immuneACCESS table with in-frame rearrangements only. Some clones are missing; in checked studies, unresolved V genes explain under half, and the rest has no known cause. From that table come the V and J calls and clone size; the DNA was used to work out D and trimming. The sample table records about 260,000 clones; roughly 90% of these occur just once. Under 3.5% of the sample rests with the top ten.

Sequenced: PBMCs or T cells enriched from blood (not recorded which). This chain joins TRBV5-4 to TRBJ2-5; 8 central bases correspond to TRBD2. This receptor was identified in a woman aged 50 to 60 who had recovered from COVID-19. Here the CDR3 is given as CASSLTSGSVETQYF. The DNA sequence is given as TGTGCCAGCAGCTTGACTAGCGGATCTGTGGAGACCCAGTACTTC.